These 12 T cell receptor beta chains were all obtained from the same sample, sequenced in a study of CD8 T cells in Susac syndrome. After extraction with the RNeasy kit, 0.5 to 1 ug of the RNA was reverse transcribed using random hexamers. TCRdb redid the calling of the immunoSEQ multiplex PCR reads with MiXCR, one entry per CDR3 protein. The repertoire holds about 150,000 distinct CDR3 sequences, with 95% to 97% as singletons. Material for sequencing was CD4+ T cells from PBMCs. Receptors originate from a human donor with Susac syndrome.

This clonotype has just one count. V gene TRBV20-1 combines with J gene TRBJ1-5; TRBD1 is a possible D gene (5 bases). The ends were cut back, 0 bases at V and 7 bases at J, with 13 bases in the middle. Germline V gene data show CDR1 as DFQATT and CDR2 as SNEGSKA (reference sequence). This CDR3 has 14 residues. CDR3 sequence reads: CSARDIGAAQPQHF. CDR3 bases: TGCAGTGCTAGAGATATCGGGGCGGCGCAGCCCCAGCATTTT.

The CDR3: CASTYTTGGGQTQYF. CDR3 nucleotides: TGTGCCAGCACCTACACTACAGGGGGCGGACAGACCCAGTACTTC. The rearrangement links TRBV6-5 to TRBJ2-5; 9 bases are shared with TRBD1. V dropped 7 bases and J dropped 6; count of bases not matched to a gene: 12. Germline lookup yields CDR1 MNHEY and CDR2 SVGAGI. The CDR3 length is 15 residues.

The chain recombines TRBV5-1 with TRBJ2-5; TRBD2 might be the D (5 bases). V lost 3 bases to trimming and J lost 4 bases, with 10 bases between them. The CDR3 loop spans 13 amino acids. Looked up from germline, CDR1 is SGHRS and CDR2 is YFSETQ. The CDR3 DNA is TGCGCCAGCAGCTCGAGGGTGAGAGAGACCCAGTACTTC. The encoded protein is CASSSRVRETQYF.

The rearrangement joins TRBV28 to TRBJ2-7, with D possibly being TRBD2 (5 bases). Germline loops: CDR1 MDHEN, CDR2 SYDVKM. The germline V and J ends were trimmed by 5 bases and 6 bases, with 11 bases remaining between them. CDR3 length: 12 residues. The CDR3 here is CASSPPEGEQYF. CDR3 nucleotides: TGTGCCAGCAGTCCCCCTGAGGGCGAGCAGTACTTC.

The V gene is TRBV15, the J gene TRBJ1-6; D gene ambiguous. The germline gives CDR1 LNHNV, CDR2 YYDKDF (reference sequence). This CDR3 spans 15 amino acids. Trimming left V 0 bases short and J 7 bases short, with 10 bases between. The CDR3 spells CATSRDNSPNSPLHF. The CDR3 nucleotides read TGTGCCACCAGCAGAGATAACAGTCCCAATTCACCCCTCCACTTT.

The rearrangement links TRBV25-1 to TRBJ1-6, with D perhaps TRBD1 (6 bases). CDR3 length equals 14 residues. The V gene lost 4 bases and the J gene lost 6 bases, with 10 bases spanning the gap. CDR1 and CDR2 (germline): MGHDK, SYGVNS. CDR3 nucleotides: TGTGCCAGCAGTGGAACAGGGTCTAATTCACCCCTCCACTTT. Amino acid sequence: CASSGTGSNSPLHF.

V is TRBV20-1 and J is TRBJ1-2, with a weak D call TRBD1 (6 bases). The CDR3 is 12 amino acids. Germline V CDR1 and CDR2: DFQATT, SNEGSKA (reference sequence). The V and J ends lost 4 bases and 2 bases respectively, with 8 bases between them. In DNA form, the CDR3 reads TGCAGTGCTACAGGGGTGAACTATGGCTACACCTTC. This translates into CSATGVNYGYTF.

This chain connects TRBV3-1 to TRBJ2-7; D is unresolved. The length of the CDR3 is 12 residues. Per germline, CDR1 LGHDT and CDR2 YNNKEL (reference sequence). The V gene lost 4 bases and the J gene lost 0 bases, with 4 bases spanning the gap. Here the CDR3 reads CASSLLSYEQYF. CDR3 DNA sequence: TGTGCCAGCAGCCTACTCTCCTACGAGCAGTACTTC.

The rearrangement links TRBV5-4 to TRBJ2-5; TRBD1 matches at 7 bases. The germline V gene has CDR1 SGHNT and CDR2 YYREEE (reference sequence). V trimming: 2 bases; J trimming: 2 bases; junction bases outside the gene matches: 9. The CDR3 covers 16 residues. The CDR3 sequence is CASSLDPGTAQETQYF. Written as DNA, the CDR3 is TGTGCCAGCAGCTTAGACCCGGGGACAGCACAAGAGACCCAGTACTTC.

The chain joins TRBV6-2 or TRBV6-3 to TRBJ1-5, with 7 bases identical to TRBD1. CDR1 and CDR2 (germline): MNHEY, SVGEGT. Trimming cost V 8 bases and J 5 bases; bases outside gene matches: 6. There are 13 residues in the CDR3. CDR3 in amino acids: CASGQDLDQPQHF. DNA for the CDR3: TGTGCCAGCGGACAGGATCTGGATCAGCCCCAGCATTTT.

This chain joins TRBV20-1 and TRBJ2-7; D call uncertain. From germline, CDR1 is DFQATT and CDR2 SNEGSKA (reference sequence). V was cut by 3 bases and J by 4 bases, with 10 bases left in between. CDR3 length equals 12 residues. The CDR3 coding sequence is TGCAGTGCTAGCCGCGTAGGGTACGAGCAGTACGTC. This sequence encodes CSASRVGYEQYV.

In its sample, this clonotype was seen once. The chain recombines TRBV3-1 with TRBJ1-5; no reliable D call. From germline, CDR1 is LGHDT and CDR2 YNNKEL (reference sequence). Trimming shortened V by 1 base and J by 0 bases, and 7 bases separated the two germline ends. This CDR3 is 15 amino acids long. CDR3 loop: CASSQGGYSNQPQHF. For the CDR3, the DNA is TGTGCCAGCAGCCAAGGAGGGTATAGCAATCAGCCCCAGCATTTT.